The source of this T cell receptor beta chain is a study of blood T cell repertoires in COVID-19. Per germline, CDR1 KGHSH and CDR2 LQKENI. The CDR3 spans 12 residues. In the case of this clone: One end of the junction fails to match germline, which may point to a read error.

Assay: immunoSEQ multiplex PCR; the TCRdb copy retains only in-frame clones and omits some. The sample consists of approximately 180,000 clones, 80% to 90% of them appearing once. Sequencing was performed on peripheral blood. This chain connects TRBV18 to TRBJ2-7; a weak D match, TRBD2 (6 bases). The receptor's source is a man aged 55 to 70 with acute or convalescent COVID-19. CDR3 DNA: TGTGCCAGCTCACGGGACTCCCACGAGCAGTACTTC. The encoded protein is CASSRDSHEQYF.